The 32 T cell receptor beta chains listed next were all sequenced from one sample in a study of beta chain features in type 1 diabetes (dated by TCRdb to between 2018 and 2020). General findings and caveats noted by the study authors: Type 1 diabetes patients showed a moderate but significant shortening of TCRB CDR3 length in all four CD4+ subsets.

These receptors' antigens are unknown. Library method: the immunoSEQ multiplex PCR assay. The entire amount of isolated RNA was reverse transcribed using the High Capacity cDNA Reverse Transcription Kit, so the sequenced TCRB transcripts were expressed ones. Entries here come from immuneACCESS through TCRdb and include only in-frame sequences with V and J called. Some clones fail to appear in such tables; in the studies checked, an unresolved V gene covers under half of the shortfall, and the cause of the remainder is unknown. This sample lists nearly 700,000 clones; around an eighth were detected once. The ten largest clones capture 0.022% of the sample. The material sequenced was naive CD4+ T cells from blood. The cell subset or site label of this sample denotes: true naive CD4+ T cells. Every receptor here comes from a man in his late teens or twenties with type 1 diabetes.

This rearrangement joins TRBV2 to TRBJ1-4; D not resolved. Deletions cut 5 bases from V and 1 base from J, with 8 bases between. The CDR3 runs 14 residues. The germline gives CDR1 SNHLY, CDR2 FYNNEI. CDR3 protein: CASSKGVTNEKLFF. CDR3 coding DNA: TGTGCCAGCAGTAAGGGTGTAACTAATGAAAAACTGTTTTTT.

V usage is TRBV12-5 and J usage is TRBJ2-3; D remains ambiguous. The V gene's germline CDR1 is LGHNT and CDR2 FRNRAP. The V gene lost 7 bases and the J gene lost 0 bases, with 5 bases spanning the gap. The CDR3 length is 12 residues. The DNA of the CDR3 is TGTGCTAGTGCTCCAAGCACAGATACGCAGTATTTT. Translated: CASAPSTDTQYF.

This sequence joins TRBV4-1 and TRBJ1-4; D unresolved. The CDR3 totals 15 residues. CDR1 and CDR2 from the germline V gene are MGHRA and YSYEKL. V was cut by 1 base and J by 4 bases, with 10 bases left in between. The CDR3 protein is CASSQGDRNNEKLFF. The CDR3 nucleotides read TGCGCCAGCAGCCAAGGTGACCGGAATAATGAAAAACTGTTTTTT.

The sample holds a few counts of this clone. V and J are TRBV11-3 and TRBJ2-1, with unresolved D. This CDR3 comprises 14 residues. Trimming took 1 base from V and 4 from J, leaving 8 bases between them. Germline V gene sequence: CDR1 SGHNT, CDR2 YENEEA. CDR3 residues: CASSLGGQYNEQFF. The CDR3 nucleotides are TGTGCCAGCAGCTTAGGAGGTCAATACAATGAGCAGTTCTTC.

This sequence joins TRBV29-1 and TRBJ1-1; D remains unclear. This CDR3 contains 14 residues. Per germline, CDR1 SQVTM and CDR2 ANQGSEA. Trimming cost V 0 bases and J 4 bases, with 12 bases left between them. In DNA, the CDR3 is TGCAGCGTTGAAGATAGATGGCAGCGCACTGAAGCTTTCTTT. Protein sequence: CSVEDRWQRTEAFF.

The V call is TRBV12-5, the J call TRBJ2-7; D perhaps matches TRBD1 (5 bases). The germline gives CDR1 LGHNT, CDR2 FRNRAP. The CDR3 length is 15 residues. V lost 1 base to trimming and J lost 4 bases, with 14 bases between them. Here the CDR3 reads CASGLGVGAWYEQYF. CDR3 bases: TGTGCTAGTGGTTTGGGAGTTGGGGCCTGGTACGAGCAGTACTTC.

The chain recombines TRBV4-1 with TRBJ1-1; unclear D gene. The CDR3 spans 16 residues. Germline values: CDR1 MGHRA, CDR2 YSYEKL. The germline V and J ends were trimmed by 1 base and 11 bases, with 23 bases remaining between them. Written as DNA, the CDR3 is TGCGCCAGCAGCCAAGTTGCAGTGCTGAAGACTCCCCGGGCTTTCTTT. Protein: CASSQVAVLKTPRAFF.

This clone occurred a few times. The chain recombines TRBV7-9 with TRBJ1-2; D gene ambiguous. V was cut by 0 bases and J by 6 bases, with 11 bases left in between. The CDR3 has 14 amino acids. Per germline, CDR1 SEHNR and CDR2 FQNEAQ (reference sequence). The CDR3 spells CASSLARQLDGYTF. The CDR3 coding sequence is TGTGCCAGCAGCTTAGCGCGGCAGCTGGATGGCTACACCTTC.

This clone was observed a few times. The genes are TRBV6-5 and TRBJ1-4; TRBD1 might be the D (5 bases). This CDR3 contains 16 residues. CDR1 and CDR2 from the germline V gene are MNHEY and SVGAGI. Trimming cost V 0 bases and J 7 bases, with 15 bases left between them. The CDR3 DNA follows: TGTGCCAGCAGTTACTCGAATTTCGGGGCGGTTGAAAAACTGTTTTTT. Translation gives CASSYSNFGAVEKLFF.

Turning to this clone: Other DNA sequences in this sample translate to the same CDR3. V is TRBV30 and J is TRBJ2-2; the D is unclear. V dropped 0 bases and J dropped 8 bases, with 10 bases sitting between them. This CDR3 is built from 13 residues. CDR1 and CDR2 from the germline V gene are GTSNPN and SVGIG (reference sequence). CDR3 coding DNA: TGTGCCTGGAGTGTACCCCCCAAAGGGGAGCTGTTTTTT. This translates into CAWSVPPKGELFF.

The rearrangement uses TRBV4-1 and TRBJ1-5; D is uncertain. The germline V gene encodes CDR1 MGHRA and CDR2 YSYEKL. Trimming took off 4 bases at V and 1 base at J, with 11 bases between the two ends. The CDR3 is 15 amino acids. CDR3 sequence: CASSRRRASNQPQHF. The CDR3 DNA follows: TGCGCCAGCAGCCGTCGTAGGGCGAGCAATCAGCCCCAGCATTTT.

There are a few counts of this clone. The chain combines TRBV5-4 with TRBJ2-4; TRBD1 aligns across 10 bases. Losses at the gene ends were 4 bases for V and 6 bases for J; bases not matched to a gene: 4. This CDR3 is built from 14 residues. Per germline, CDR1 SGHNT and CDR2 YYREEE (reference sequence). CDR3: CASSLRDRGNIQYF. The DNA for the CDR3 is TGTGCCAGCAGCCTGCGGGACAGGGGAAACATTCAGTACTTC. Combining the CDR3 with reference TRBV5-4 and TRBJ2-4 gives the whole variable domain ETGVTQSPTHLIKTRGQQVTLRCSSQSGHNTVSWYQQALGQGPQFIFQYYREEENGRGNFPPRFSGLQFPNYSSELNVNALELDDSALYLCASSLRDRGNIQYFGAGTRLSVL.

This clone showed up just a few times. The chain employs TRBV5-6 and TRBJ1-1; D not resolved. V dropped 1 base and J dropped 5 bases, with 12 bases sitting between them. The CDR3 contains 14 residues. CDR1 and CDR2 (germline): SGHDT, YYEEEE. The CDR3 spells CASSLSHGVTEAFF. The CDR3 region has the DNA TGTGCCAGCAGCTTGAGTCACGGAGTAACTGAAGCTTTCTTT.

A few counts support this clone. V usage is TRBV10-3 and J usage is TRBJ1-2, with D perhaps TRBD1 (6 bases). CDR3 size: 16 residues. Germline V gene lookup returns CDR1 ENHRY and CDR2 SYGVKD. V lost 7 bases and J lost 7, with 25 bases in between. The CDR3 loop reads CAITPNEGTLHGGYTF. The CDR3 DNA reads TGTGCCATCACCCCCAACGAGGGGACACTCCACGGTGGCTACACCTTC.

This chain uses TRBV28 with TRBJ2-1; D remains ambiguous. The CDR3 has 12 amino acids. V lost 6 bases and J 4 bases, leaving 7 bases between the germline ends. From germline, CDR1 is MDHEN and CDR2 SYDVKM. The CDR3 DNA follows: TGTGCCAGCAGCCTACTATACAATGAGCAGTTCTTC. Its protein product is CASSLLYNEQFF.

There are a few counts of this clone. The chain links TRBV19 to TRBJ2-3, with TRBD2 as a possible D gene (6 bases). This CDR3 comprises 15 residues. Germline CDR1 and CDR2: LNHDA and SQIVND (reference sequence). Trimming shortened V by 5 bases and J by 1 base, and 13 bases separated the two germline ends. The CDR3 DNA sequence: TGTGCCAGTAGTGGCGGGGAAGTCGGCACAGATACGCAGTATTTT. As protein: CASSGGEVGTDTQYF.

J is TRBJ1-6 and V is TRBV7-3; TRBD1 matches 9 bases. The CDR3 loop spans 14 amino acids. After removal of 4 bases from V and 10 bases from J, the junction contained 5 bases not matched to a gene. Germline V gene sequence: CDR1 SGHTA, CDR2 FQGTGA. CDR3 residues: CASSSQGAGSPLHF. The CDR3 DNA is TGTGCCAGCAGCTCACAGGGGGCCGGGTCACCCCTCCACTTT.

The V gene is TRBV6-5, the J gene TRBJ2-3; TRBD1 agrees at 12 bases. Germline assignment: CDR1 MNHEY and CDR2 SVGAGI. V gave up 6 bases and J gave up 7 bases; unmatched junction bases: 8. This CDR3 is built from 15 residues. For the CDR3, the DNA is TGTGCCAGCAGACCCGGGACAGGGGGCGCGTATACGCAGTATTTT. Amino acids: CASRPGTGGAYTQYF.

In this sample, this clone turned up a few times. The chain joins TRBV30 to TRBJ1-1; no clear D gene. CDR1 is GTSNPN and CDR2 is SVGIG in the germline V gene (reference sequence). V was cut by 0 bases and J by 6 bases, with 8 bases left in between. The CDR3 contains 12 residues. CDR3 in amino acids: CAWSVQGPEAFF. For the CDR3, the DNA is TGTGCCTGGAGTGTTCAAGGGCCTGAAGCTTTCTTT.

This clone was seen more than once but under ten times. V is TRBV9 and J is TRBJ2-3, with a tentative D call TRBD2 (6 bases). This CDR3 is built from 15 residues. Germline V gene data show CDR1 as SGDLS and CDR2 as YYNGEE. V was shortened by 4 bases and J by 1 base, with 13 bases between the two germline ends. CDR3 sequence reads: CASSPTQRGTDTQYF. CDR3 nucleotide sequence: TGTGCCAGCAGCCCGACCCAGCGGGGCACAGATACGCAGTATTTT.

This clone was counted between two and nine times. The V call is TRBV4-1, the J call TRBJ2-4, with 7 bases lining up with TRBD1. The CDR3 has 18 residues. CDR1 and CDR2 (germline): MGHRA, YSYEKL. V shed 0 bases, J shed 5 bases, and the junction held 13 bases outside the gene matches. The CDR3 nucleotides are TGCGCCAGCAGCCAAGATCGGTCGGGACAGCCCAGGGAAAACATTCAGTACTTC. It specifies CASSQDRSGQPRENIQYF.

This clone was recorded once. The CDR3 protein is CASSYSGGAETQYF. The DNA of the CDR3 is TGTGCCAGCAGTTACTCAGGGGGCGCAGAGACCCAGTACTTC. The rearrangement links TRBV27 to TRBJ2-5; TRBD1 matches 8 bases. CDR3 size: 14 residues. The V and J ends lost 4 bases and 4 bases, in that order; junction bases with no gene match: 5. Germline loops: CDR1 MNHEY, CDR2 SMNVEV (reference sequence).

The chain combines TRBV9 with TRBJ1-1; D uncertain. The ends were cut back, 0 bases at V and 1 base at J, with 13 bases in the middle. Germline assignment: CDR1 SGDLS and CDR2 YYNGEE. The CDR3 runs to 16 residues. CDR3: CASSVDGSSWNTEAFF. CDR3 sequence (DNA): TGTGCCAGCAGCGTAGACGGCAGTTCTTGGAACACTGAAGCTTTCTTT.

The CDR3 here is CSVVAPEQQETQYF. CDR3 coding DNA: TGCAGCGTTGTGGCACCGGAACAACAAGAGACCCAGTACTTC. The chain couples TRBV29-1 to TRBJ2-5; unclear D gene. V lost 4 bases and J lost 2, with 14 bases in between. The CDR3 has 14 residues. Germline CDR1 SQVTM, CDR2 ANQGSEA.

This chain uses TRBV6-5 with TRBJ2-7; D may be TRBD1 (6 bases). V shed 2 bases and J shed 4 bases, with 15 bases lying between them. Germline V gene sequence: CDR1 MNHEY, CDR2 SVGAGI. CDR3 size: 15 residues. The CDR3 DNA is TGTGCCAGCAGTTACGGAGGACAGCCGCGGTACGAGCAGTACTTC. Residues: CASSYGGQPRYEQYF.

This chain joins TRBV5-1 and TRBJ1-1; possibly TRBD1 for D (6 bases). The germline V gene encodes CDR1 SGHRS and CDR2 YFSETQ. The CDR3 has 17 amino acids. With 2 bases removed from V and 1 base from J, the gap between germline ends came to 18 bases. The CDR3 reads CASSLGPRDTGNTEAFF. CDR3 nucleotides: TGCGCCAGCAGCTTAGGACCCCGGGACACAGGGAACACTGAAGCTTTCTTT.

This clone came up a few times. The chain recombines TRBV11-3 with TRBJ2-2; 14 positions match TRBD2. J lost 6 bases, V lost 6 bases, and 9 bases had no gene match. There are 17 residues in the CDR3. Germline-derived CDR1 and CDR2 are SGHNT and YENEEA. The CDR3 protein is CASSPRRTSGRSGELFF. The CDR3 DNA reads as TGTGCCAGCAGTCCCCGGCGGACTAGCGGGAGGTCCGGGGAGCTGTTTTTT.

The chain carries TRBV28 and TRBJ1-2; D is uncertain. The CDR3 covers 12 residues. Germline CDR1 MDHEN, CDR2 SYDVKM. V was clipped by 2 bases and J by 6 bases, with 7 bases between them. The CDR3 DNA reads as TGTGCCAGCAGTTTAAACAGTCATGGCTACACCTTC. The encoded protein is CASSLNSHGYTF.

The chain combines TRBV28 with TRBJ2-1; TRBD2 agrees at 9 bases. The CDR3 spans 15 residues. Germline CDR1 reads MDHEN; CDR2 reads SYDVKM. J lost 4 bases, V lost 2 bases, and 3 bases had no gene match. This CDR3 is CASSLVAGEYNEQFF. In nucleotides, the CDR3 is TGTGCCAGCAGTTTAGTAGCGGGGGAATACAATGAGCAGTTCTTC.

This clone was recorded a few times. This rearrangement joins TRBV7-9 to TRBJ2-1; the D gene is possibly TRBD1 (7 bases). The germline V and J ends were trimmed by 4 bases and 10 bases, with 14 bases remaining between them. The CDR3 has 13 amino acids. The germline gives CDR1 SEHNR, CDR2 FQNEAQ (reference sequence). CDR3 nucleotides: TGTGCCAGCAGCTCAAGACAGGGAGGCGAGCAGTTCTTC. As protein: CASSSRQGGEQFF.

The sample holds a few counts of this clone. In DNA, the CDR3 is TGTGCCTGGAGCCTCGGGGCTCAAGAGACCCAGTACTTC. It specifies CAWSLGAQETQYF. The chain employs TRBV30 and TRBJ2-5; D is possibly TRBD1 or TRBD2 (5 bases each). The CDR3 contains 13 residues. V was pared by 3 bases and J by 2 bases, with 10 bases between. Germline V gene data show CDR1 as GTSNPN and CDR2 as SVGIG (reference sequence).

CDR3 DNA sequence: TGCAGCGTTCTACAGGGGGCCGGCGAAAAACTGTTTTTT. Its translation: CSVLQGAGEKLFF. This rearrangement joins TRBV29-1 to TRBJ1-4; 9 bases align to TRBD1. CDR3 length equals 13 residues. Germline loops: CDR1 SQVTM, CDR2 ANQGSEA. J was trimmed by 8 bases and V by 5 bases; bases with no gene match: 6.